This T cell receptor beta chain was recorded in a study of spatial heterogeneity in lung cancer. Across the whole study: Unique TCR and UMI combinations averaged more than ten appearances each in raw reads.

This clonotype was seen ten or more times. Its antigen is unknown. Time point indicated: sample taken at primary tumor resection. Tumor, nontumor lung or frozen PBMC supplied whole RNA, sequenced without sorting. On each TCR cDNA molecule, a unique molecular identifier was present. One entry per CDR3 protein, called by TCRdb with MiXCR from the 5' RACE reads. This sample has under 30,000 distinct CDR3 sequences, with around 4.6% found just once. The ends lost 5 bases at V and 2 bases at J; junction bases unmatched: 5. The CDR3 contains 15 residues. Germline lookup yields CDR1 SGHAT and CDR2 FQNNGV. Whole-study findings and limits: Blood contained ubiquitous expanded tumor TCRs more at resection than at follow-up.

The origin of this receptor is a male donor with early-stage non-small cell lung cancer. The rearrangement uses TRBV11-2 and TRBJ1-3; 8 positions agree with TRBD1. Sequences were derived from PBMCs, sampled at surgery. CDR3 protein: CASSDPTGAGNTIYF. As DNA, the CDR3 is TGTGCCAGCAGCGATCCGACAGGGGCTGGAAACACCATATATTTT.